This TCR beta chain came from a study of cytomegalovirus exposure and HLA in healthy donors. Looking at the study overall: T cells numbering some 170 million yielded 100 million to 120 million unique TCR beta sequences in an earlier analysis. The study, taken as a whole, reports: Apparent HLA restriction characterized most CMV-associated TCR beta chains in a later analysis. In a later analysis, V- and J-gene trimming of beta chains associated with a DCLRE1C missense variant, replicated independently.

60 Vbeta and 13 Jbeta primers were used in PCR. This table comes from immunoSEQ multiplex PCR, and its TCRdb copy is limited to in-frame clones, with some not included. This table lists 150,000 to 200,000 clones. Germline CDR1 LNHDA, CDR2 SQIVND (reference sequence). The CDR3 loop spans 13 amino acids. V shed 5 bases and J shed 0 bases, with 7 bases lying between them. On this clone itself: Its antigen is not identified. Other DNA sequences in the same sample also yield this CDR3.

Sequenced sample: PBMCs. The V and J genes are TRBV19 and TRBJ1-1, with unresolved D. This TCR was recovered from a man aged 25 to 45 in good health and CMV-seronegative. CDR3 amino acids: CASSSYMNTEAFF. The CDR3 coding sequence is TGTGCCAGTAGTTCGTACATGAACACTGAAGCTTTCTTT.